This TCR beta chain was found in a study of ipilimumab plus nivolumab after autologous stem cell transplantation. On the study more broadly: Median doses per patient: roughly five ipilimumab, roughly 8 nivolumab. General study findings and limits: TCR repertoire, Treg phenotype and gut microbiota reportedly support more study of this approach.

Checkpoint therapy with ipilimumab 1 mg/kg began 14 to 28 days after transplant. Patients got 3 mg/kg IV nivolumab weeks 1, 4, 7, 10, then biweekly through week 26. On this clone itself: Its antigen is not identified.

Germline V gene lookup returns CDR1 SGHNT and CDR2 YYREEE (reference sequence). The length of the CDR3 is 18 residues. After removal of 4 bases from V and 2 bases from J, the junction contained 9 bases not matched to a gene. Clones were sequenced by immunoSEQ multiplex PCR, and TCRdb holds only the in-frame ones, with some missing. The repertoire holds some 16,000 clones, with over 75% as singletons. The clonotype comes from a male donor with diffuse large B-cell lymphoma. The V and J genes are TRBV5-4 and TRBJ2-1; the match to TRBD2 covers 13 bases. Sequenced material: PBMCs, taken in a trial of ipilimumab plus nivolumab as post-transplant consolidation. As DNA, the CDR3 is TGTGCCAGCAGCCCGACGACTAGCGGGAGGCCAACCTACAATGAGCAGTTCTTC. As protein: CASSPTTSGRPTYNEQFF.